This record looks at one T cell receptor (beta chain) sequence and its context. Individuals aged roughly 18 to 95 years were recruited from approximately 22 US areas. Cohorts were determined from participant-reported clinical history. The V gene's germline CDR1 is LGHDT and CDR2 YNNKEL (reference sequence). The V segment lost 1 base and the J segment 4 bases; nucleotides outside the gene matches: 1. The CDR3 runs 13 residues. This specimen comes from a study of blood T cell repertoires in COVID-19. Overall study: The cDNA or gDNA used as material had been derived from T cells, B-cell-depleted T cells, or PBMCs.

Assay used: immunoSEQ multiplex PCR; TCRdb lists only in-frame clones, some missing. Of more than 300,000 clones in the sample, 90% were seen once. The specimen sequenced was PBMCs or T cells enriched from blood (not recorded which). This chain connects TRBV3-1 (or the pseudogene TRBV3-2) to TRBJ2-7, with 7 bases lining up with TRBD1. The origin of this receptor is a woman aged 25 to 39 who had been exposed to COVID-19. CDR3 loop: CASSQGQGYEQYF. The CDR3 coding sequence is TGTGCCAGCAGCCAAGGACAGGGTTACGAGCAGTACTTC.